This T cell receptor beta chain was sequenced during a study of blood T cell repertoires in COVID-19. Study overall: Sources were T cells, B-cell-depleted T cells, or PBMCs; the material itself was cDNA or gDNA.

Profiled with immunoSEQ multiplex PCR; TCRdb holds only in-frame clones, not every one. The table includes 330,000 or so clones, roughly 90% detected once. The clonotype was recovered from a young man with COVID-19, enrolled during active disease. Sequences were obtained from peripheral blood.

CDR3 sequence: CASSLSSGRARVTDTQYF. The CDR3 nucleotides read TGTGCCAGCAGCTTATCTAGCGGGAGGGCCCGGGTTACAGATACGCAGTATTTT. This chain connects TRBV5-4 to TRBJ2-3; 12 bases fit TRBD2. There are 18 residues in the CDR3. The J segment lost 3 bases and the V segment lost 2 bases, leaving 10 bases of the junction unmatched. Germline V gives CDR1 SGHNT, CDR2 YYREEE (reference sequence).